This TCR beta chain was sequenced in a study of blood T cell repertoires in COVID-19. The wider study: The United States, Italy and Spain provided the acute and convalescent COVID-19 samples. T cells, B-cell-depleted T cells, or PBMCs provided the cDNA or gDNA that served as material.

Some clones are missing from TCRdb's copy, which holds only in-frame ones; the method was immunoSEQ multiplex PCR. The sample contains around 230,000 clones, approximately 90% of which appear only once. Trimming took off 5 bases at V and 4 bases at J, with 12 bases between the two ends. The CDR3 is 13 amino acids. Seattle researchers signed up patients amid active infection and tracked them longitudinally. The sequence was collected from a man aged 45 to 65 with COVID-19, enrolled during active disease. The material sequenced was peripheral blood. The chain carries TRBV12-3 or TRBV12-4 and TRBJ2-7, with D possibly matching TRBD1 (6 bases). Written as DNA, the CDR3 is TGTGCCAGCAGTCGAACTACAGGGTACGAGCAGTACTTC. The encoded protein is CASSRTTGYEQYF.